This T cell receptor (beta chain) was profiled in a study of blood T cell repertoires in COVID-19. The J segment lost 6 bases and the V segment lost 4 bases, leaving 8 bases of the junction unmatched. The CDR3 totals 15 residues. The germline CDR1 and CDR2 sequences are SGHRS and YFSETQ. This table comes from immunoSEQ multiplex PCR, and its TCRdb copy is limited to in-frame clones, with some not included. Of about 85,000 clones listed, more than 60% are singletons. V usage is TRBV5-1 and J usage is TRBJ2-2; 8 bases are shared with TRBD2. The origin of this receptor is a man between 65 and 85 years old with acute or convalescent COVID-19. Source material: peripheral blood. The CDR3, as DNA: TGCGCCAGCAGCGAAGCGGGGGACGAGGCCGGGGAGCTGTTTTTT. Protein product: CASSEAGDEAGELFF.